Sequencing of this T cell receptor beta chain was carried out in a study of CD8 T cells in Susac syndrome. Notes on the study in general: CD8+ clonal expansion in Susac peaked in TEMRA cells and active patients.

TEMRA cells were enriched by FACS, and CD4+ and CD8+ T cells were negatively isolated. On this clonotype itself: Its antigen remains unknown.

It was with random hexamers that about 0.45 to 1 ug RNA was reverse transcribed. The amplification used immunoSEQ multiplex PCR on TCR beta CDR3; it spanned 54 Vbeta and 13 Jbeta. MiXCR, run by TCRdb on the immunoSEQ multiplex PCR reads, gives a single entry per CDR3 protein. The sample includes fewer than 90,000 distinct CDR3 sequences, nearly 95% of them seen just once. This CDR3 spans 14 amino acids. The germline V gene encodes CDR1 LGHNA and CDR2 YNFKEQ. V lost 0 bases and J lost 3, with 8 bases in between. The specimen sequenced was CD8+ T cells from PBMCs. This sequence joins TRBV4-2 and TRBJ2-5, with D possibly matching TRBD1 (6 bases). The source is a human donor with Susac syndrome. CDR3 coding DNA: TGTGCCAGCAGCCAAGATTGGGACAAAGAGACCCAGTACTTC. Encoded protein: CASSQDWDKETQYF.